These 10 T cell receptor beta chains came from one sample sequenced in a study of T cell clonality in common variable immunodeficiency. Study outcomes and limitations: Fewer deletions and N-nucleotide insertions were reportedly seen in common variable immunodeficiency TCR beta sequences.

Measured with immunoSEQ multiplex PCR; TCRdb has only the in-frame clones, and not every one. Observed in the sample are about 34,000 clones, none of them singletons. Their antigens are not known. Sequenced material: peripheral blood mononuclear cells. The receptors here all came from a human donor with common variable immunodeficiency.

CDR3 protein: CASSLQGARSTDTQYF. The sequenced CDR3 bases are TGCGCCAGCAGCTTGCAGGGGGCCAGAAGCACAGATACG. The chain carries TRBV5-1 and TRBJ2-3; 8 nucleotides agree with TRBD1. The CDR3 end is not reached by the read, which stops 3 residues before it; the germline J gene fills it in. The CDR3 is 16 residues long. The V segment lost 1 base and the J segment 0 bases; nucleotides outside the gene matches: 4. In germline, CDR1 is SGHRS, CDR2 YFSETQ.

This clone was detected a few times. The CDR3 extends 3 residues past the end of the read, so its final part is completed from the germline J gene. The V and J genes are TRBV5-4 and TRBJ2-1; 8 bases line up with TRBD2. Germline CDR1 and CDR2: SGHNT and YYREEE (reference sequence). This CDR3 region has 13 residues. V dropped 4 bases and J dropped 8; count of bases not matched to a gene: 5. The chain's CDR3 is CASSRTGGDEQFF. The CDR3 DNA, read in part, is TGTGCCAGCAGCCGGACGGGAGGGGATGAG.

This clone was observed many times. The read falls 3 residues short of the CDR3 end, and the missing part is taken from the germline J gene. This sequence joins TRBV10-3 and TRBJ1-2; D might be TRBD1 (6 bases). The CDR3 is 13 residues long. Germline V gene data show CDR1 as ENHRY and CDR2 as SYGVKD. The CDR3 DNA, read in part, is TGTGCCATCAACAAACAGGGAACGCACGGC. Translation gives CAINKQGTHG. In full, the CDR3 reads CAINKQGTHGYTF.

This clone was seen more than once but under ten times. The read comes to an end 3 residues before the CDR3 does, leaving the germline J gene to fill in the end. V and J are TRBV29-1 and TRBJ2-1; possible D gene TRBD1, 6 bases. CDR1 and CDR2 (germline): SQVTM, ANQGSEA. CDR3 size: 12 residues. V lost 6 bases and J 9 bases, leaving 15 bases between the germline ends. The covered CDR3 bases are TGCAGCGTGGGGAACAGGGTCCTTGAG. Translating gives CSVGNRVLE. The entire CDR3 reads CSVGNRVLEQFF.

This clone was counted many times. The CDR3 protein is CASSFQASGTDTQYF. Partial CDR3 DNA: TGTGCCAGCAGCTTTCAGGCTAGCGGCACAGATACG. The chain links TRBV7-2 to TRBJ2-3, with D perhaps matching TRBD2 (6 bases). The sequenced fragment ends 3 residues before the CDR3 boundary, so the rest is inferred from the germline J gene. This CDR3 contains 15 residues. Trimming took 3 bases from V and 1 from J, leaving 11 bases between them. CDR1 SGHTA and CDR2 FQGNSA come from the germline V gene.

This clone was detected many times. The read falls 3 residues short of the CDR3 end, and the missing part is taken from the germline J gene. The rearrangement uses TRBV6-4 and TRBJ2-3; 9 bases agree with TRBD2. The CDR3 contains 15 residues. V lost 6 bases and J lost 4; bases outside the gene matches: 8. The germline V gene encodes CDR1 MRHNA and CDR2 SNTAGT. CDR3 protein: CASRDLAGRPDTQYF. The sequenced CDR3 bases are TGTGCCAGCAGGGATCTAGCGGGACGGCCAGATACG.

Notes on this clone: Coverage ceases 3 residues before the CDR3 finishes, and the germline J gene fills in the end. The J gene is TRBJ2-3, the V gene TRBV19, with D possibly being TRBD2 (6 bases). In germline, CDR1 is LNHDA, CDR2 SQIVND (reference sequence). V was trimmed by 5 bases and J by 2 bases, leaving 17 bases between them. The CDR3 is 16 residues long. The CDR3 spells CASSSLAPEDTDTQYF. The CDR3 DNA, read in part, is TGTGCCAGTAGTTCACTAGCTCCCGAAGACACAGATACG.

This clone was counted at least ten times. The read stops 3 residues short of the end of the CDR3; the missing end is completed from the germline J gene. The chain joins TRBV7-9 to TRBJ2-1; the match to TRBD2 covers 7 bases. The CDR3 has 15 residues. V shed 5 bases and J 9 bases; nucleotides not matched to a gene: 13. CDR1 SEHNR and CDR2 FQNEAQ come from the germline V gene (reference sequence). CDR3 DNA (partial): TGTGCCAGCAGCCCCCGGCTAGCGGATAACGGTGAG. This codes for CASSPRLADNGE. The whole CDR3 sequence reads CASSPRLADNGEQFF.

This clone was observed a handful of times. The read stops 3 residues short of the end of the CDR3; the missing end is completed from the germline J gene. The gene calls are TRBV27 and TRBJ2-7; 9 bases match TRBD2. CDR1 MNHEY and CDR2 SMNVEV come from the germline V gene (reference sequence). This CDR3 spans 16 amino acids. The V and J ends lost 5 bases and 0 bases, in that order; junction bases with no gene match: 8. CDR3 bases read: TGTGCCAGCAGTCCCTCTAGCGGGATTCGCTCCTACGAG. Amino acids: CASSPSSGIRSYE. The whole CDR3 sequence is CASSPSSGIRSYEQYF.

The CDR3 DNA, read in part, is TGTGCCAGCAGTGACCCAGGACTAACGAACACCGGGGAG. Amino acid sequence: CASSDPGLTNTGE. The full-length CDR3 reads as CASSDPGLTNTGELFF. This sequence joins TRBV2 and TRBJ2-2; a possible D gene is TRBD2 (6 bases). The read stops 3 residues short of the end of the CDR3; the missing end is completed from the germline J gene. This CDR3 has 16 residues. Germline CDR1 and CDR2: SNHLY and FYNNEI. V lost 3 bases and J 0 bases, leaving 11 bases between the germline ends.